What follows are 12 T cell receptor beta chains derived from one specimen sequenced in a study of cytomegalovirus exposure and HLA in healthy donors. The primer mix had 60 Vbeta and 13 Jbeta primers. Profiled with immunoSEQ multiplex PCR; TCRdb holds only in-frame clones, not every one. This table holds roughly 120,000 clones, 79% found once. Source material: PBMCs. The source is a man between 18 and 29 years old in good health and CMV-seronegative.

In its sample, this clone was seen once. V and J are TRBV30 and TRBJ1-4, with D possibly being TRBD1 (5 bases). Germline CDR1 is GTSNPN and CDR2 is SVGIG (reference sequence). The CDR3 consists of 14 residues. The germline V and J ends were trimmed by 5 bases and 7 bases, with 17 bases remaining between them. The CDR3 loop is CAWEKVGLGEKLFF. CDR3 coding DNA: TGTGCCTGGGAAAAGGTGGGGCTCGGTGAAAAACTGTTTTTT.

The gene calls are TRBV2 and TRBJ1-6; a weak D match, TRBD1 (6 bases). CDR1 is SNHLY and CDR2 is FYNNEI in the germline V gene. Between the trimmed V and J ends, which lost 6 bases and 4 bases, there was a span of 10 bases. The CDR3 has 14 residues. CDR3 amino acids: CASSQQGYNSPLHF. The CDR3 DNA sequence: TGTGCCAGCAGCCAACAGGGTTATAATTCACCCCTCCACTTT.

The chain combines TRBV19 with TRBJ2-5; D might be TRBD1 (5 bases). The end of the DNA aligns better with TRBJ2-7, so the J call may be wrong. CDR3 length: 13 residues. Germline V gene sequence: CDR1 LNHDA, CDR2 SQIVND (reference sequence). In DNA, the CDR3 is TGTGCCAGTAGTACGACAGTCTCCTACGAGCAGTACTTC. Amino acid sequence: CASSTTVSYEQYF.

The chain links TRBV9 to TRBJ2-1, with D possibly matching TRBD2 (6 bases). The CDR3 is 16 amino acids. Germline V lookup: CDR1 SGDLS, CDR2 YYNGEE. V lost 4 bases to trimming and J lost 8 bases, with 22 bases between them. The CDR3: CASSPRVQRVPHEQFF. CDR3 DNA sequence: TGTGCCAGCAGCCCCCGGGTCCAGCGGGTCCCCCATGAGCAGTTCTTC.

The J gene is TRBJ2-1, the V gene TRBV2, with 7 nucleotides matching TRBD2. This CDR3 region has 13 residues. V gave up 6 bases and J gave up 9 bases; unmatched junction bases: 8. CDR1 SNHLY and CDR2 FYNNEI come from the germline V gene. This CDR3 reads CASRETSRGEQFF. CDR3 DNA sequence: TGTGCCAGCAGAGAGACTAGCCGGGGTGAGCAGTTCTTC.

The table lists this clone with a few counts. This rearrangement joins TRBV11-2 to TRBJ1-2; D unclear. V was trimmed by 4 bases and J by 2 bases, leaving 8 bases between them. The CDR3 is 13 residues long. Germline V gives CDR1 SGHAT, CDR2 FQNNGV. Here the CDR3 reads CASSSNSNYGYTF. CDR3 bases: TGTGCCAGCAGCTCAAACAGCAACTATGGCTACACCTTC.

The chain combines TRBV7-8 with TRBJ2-5, with 9 bases fitting TRBD1. J gave up 5 bases and V 5 bases, and 9 bases lay outside the gene matches. Germline assignment: CDR1 SGHVS and CDR2 FQNEAQ. This CDR3 is built from 15 residues. As DNA, the CDR3 is TGTGCCAGCAGCCCTCGGACAGGGGCCTTGGAGACCCAGTACTTC. Translating gives CASSPRTGALETQYF.

The chain employs TRBV7-9 and TRBJ2-5, with D maybe TRBD2 (5 bases). Trimming took 3 bases from V and 4 from J, leaving 12 bases between them. Germline V gene lookup returns CDR1 SEHNR and CDR2 FQNEAQ (reference sequence). The CDR3 is 14 residues long. As DNA, the CDR3 is TGTGCCAGCAGCTTGTTTACAGCGGTAGAGACCCAGTACTTC. It is translated as CASSLFTAVETQYF.

The rearrangement links TRBV7-2 to TRBJ2-5; D might be TRBD1 (6 bases). The V end was cut by 5 bases, the J end by 1 base, with 14 bases between. CDR1 SGHTA and CDR2 FQGNSA come from the germline V gene. The CDR3 has 15 residues. CDR3 sequence (DNA): TGTGCCAGCAGCCCCGGGGCCAGGGGCCAAGAGACCCAGTACTTC. Its translation is CASSPGARGQETQYF.

This chain joins TRBV19 and TRBJ2-7, with TRBD2 identical over 7 bases. From germline, CDR1 is LNHDA and CDR2 SQIVND (reference sequence). This CDR3 has 14 residues. V lost 4 bases to trimming and J lost 2 bases; unmatched junction nucleotides: 5. CDR3: CASSTGTTAYEQYF. CDR3 coding DNA: TGTGCCAGTAGTACGGGGACTACCGCCTACGAGCAGTACTTC.

The V call is TRBV4-3, the J call TRBJ1-2; D possibly corresponds to TRBD1 (5 bases). Germline assignment: CDR1 LGHNA and CDR2 YSLEER. V lost 0 bases to trimming and J lost 5 bases, with 13 bases between them. This CDR3 has 15 amino acids. The CDR3 DNA follows: TGCGCCAGCAGCCAAGAGATAAGGGCAGGGTATGGCTACACCTTC. The encoded protein is CASSQEIRAGYGYTF.

The gene calls are TRBV4-2 and TRBJ2-4; D gene unclear. This CDR3 is 13 amino acids long. Germline V lookup: CDR1 LGHNA, CDR2 YNFKEQ. V was shortened by 1 base and J by 7 bases, with 8 bases between the two germline ends. CDR3 protein: CASSQATSNIQYF. CDR3 bases: TGTGCCAGCAGCCAAGCGACATCCAACATTCAGTACTTC.